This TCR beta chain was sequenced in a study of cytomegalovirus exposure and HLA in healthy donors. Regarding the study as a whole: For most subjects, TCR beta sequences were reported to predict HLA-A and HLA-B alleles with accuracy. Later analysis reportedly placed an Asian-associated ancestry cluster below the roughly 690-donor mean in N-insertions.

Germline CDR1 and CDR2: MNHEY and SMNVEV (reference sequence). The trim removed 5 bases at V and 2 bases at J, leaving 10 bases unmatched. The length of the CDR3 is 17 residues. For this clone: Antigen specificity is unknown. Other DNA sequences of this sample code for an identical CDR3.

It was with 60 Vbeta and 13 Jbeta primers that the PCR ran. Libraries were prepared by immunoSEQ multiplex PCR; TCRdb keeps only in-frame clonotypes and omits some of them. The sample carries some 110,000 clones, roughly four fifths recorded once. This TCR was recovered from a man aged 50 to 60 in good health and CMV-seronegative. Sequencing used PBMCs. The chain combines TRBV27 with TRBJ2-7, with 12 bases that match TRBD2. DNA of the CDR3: TGTGCCAGCAGTCCACCTCCACTAGCGGGGGGAACCTACGAGCAGTACGTC. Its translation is CASSPPPLAGGTYEQYV.